A selection of T cell receptor beta chains follows, all from one sample in a study of vaccination and CD4 T cells after COVID-19. MiXCR, run by TCRdb on the PCR reads, gives a single entry per CDR3 protein. Of 9,500 to 15,000 distinct CDR3 sequences in the sample, roughly half are singletons; the top ten hold about a sixth. The antigens of these receptors remain unknown. The sequences come from cultured CD4+ T cells from blood, collected after SARS-CoV-2 vaccination. All receptors derive from a human donor with COVID-19. Each CDR3 is given with its conserved first and last residue. The D gene is left open where the match is weak. Not all rows give a size; the values are once, few, many and, for expanded clones, a class.

once TRBJ1-5 TRBV18 . TGTGCCAGCTCACCAGCAACGGGGCACAATCAGCCCCAGCATTTT CASSPATGHNQPQHF
few TRBJ1-5 TRBV6-1 . TGTGCCAGCAGTGATCAGGGACTCTGGGGCAATCAGCCCCAGCATTTT CASSDQGLWGNQPQHF
few TRBJ1-6 TRBV21-1 . TGTGCCAGCAGCAACCAACCAGACTGTTGGGCTAATTCACCCCTCCACTTT CASSNQPDCWANSPLHF
. TRBJ2-7 TRBV20-1 TRBD1 TGCAGTGCTAGAGATCTGGGGGGACAGGGACTCTACGAGCAGTACTTC CSARDLGGQGLYEQYF
few TRBJ2-7 TRBV4-1 . TGCGCCAGCAGCCAGACGACACCCTCCTACGAGCAGTACTTC CASSQTTPSYEQYF
. TRBJ1-2 TRBV19 . TGTGCCAGCTCGAGAGGACAGACTACATATGGCTACACCTTC CASSRGQTTYGYTF
few TRBJ1-2 TRBV20-1 . TGCAGTCAGTCGACAGGTCTTGGCTATGGCTACACCTTC CSQSTGLGYGYTF
once TRBJ2-3 TRBV4-1 . TGCGCCAGCAGCGAGATTAGCCTGGGGTTCACAGATACGCAGTATTTT CASSEISLGFTDTQYF
few TRBJ2-7 TRBV28 TRBD1 TGTGCCAGCATCAGGACAGGGGGCTCTAACGAGCAGTACTTC CASIRTGGSNEQYF
. TRBJ2-7 TRBV19 TRBD1 TGTGCCAGTAGCACTCCCAGGGGGTTGGGGGCCGAGCAGTACTTC CASSTPRGLGAEQYF
. TRBJ1-2 TRBV10-3 TRBD1 TGTGCCGCCAATACAGGGGATGAGTCGTTAGGCTACACCTTC CAANTGDESLGYTF
. TRBJ2-3 TRBV6-2/TRBV6-3 . TGTGCCAGCACCCTCAGCGGAGGTACGCAGTATTTT CASTLSGGTQYF
. TRBJ1-5 TRBV6-2/TRBV6-3 . TGTGCCAGCAGTTTACAGGGATGGGGTCAGCCCCAGCATTTT CASSLQGWGQPQHF
. TRBJ2-1 TRBV6-1 . TGTGCCAGCAGTGAAAATCCCCATGAGCAGTTCTTC CASSENPHEQFF
. TRBJ2-2 TRBV11-3 . TGTGCCAGCAGCTTAGGTTTCAGGGAGCTGTTTTTT CASSLGFRELFF
once TRBJ1-1 TRBV28 TRBD1 TGTGCCAGCAGTTCCCCCCGACAGGGTAAGGACACTGAAGCTTTCTTT CASSSPRQGKDTEAFF
. TRBJ2-2 TRBV20-1 . TGCAGTGCTAGTACGAATTTCGCCGGGGAGCTGTTTTTT CSASTNFAGELFF
. TRBJ2-7 TRBV5-1 . TGCGCCAGCAGCTTGGACCATCCGTCCTACGAGCAGTACTTC CASSLDHPSYEQYF
. TRBJ1-1 TRBV6-1 TRBD1 TGTGCCAGCAGGGCGGACAGGGAAGGAGCTTTCTTT CASRADREGAFF
. TRBJ1-3 TRBV6-1 . TGTGCCAGCAGTGAAAGGACGGCTGGAAACACCATATATTTT CASSERTAGNTIYF
. TRBJ2-4 TRBV20-1 TRBD1 TGCAGTGCTAGCAACCCAGGGGGCATCACCAAAAACATTCAGTACTTC CSASNPGGITKNIQYF
. TRBJ2-1 TRBV20-1 TRBD2 TGCAGTGCTCAAAGCGGGGGGGTTACCTCCTACAATGAGCAGTTCTTC CSAQSGGVTSYNEQFF
few TRBJ1-5 TRBV2 TRBD1 TGTGCCAGCAGTAACCGGGACAGGGGTGGACGGGCCCAGCATTTT CASSNRDRGGRAQHF
once TRBJ2-7 TRBV7-9 . TGTGCCAGCAGCGAGACCTACGAGCAGTACTTC CASSETYEQYF
. TRBJ1-3 TRBV2 TRBD1 TGTGCCAGCAGTGGACAGGGACCTTCTGGAAACACCATATATTTT CASSGQGPSGNTIYF
. TRBJ1-5 TRBV24-1 TRBD1 TGTGCCACCAAGAGGGACAGGGAACTGAATCAGCCCCAGCATTTT CATKRDRELNQPQHF
. TRBJ2-7 TRBV9 TRBD2 TGTGCCAGCAGCGTAGCGGGGGGTACCTCGAGCGAGCAGTACTTC CASSVAGGTSSEQYF
. TRBJ1-2 TRBV7-2 . TGTGCCAGCAGTTTAAGGGGGGGGCCCAACTATGGCTACACCTTC CASSLRGGPNYGYTF
. TRBJ1-5 TRBV19 . TGTGCCGTAAGTGGCACAGGAGGTGGGCCCCAGCATTTT CAVSGTGGGPQHF
few TRBJ2-2 TRBV6-1 . TGTGCCAGCAGAGGGCCCCCAGCGGTAGGGGCCGGGGAGCTGTTTTTT CASRGPPAVGAGELFF
. TRBJ1-2 TRBV7-2 . TGTGCCAGCAGCTACAGGGAGTATGGCTACACCTTC CASSYREYGYTF
. TRBJ1-3 TRBV6-5 . TGTGCCAGCAGTTACTCTTGGGGCGACCGAAACACCATATATTTT CASSYSWGDRNTIYF
. TRBJ1-5 TRBV4-3 . TGCGCCAGCAGCTCGGACACCAGCAATCAGCCCCAGCATTTT CASSSDTSNQPQHF
once TRBJ2-7 TRBV6-1 . TGTGCCAGCAGTAAGGACAGCTACGAGCAGTACTTC CASSKDSYEQYF
. TRBJ1-3 TRBV20-1 TRBD1 TGCAGTGCTAGAGATGGACAGGGGGGAAACACCATATATTTT CSARDGQGGNTIYF
once TRBJ2-3 TRBV20-1 TRBD2 TGCAGTGCTGGAAGGACTAGCAGCACAGATACGCAGTATTTT CSAGRTSSTDTQYF
. TRBJ2-3 TRBV20-1 . TGCAGTGCTAGCTCCGCAGGTGTAGCAGATACGCAGTATTTT CSASSAGVADTQYF
few TRBJ1-3 TRBV7-6 TRBD1 TGTGCCAGCACCCTAGGGGCAGGGGGTGGAAACACCATATATTTT CASTLGAGGGNTIYF
few TRBJ1-6 TRBV20-1 . TGCAGTGCTTACAGGGCGGGGAGTAATTCACCCCTCCACTTT CSAYRAGSNSPLHF
few TRBJ2-5 TRBV20-1 TRBD1 TGCAGTGCGAGGGACAGGGTGGAGACCCAGTACTTC CSARDRVETQYF
. TRBJ1-1 TRBV6-1 . TGTGCCAGCAGAGGGGACAAGGGGCCTAACGCTTTCTTT CASRGDKGPNAFF